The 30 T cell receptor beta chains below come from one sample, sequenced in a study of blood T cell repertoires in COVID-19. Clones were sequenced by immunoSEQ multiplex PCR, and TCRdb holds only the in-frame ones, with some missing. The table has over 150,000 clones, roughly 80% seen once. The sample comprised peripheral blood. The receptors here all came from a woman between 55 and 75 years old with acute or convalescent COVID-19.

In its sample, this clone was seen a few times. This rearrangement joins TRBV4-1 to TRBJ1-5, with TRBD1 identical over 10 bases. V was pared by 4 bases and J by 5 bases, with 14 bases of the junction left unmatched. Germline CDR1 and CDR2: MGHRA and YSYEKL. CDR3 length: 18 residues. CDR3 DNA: TGCGCCAGCAGCCCAAGCCTTGGGACAGGGGAGAGATATCAGCCCCAGCATTTT. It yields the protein CASSPSLGTGERYQPQHF.

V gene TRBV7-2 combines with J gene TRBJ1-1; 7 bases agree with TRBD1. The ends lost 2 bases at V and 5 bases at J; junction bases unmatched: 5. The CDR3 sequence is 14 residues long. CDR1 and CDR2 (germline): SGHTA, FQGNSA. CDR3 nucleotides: TGTGCCAGCAGCTTATTCACAGGGGTAACTGAAGCTTTCTTT. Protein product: CASSLFTGVTEAFF.

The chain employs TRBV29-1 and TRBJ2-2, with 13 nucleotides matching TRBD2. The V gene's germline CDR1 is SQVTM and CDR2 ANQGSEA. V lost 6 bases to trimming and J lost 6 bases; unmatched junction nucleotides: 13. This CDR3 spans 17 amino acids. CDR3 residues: CSVQSGLAGEVPGELFF. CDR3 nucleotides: TGCAGCGTACAGTCCGGACTAGCGGGGGAGGTTCCCGGGGAGCTGTTTTTT.

CDR3 DNA: TGTGCCAGCAGTCCCAAGTTGGGGACTAGCGGGGGGAGATACAATGAGCAGTTCTTC. This gives the protein CASSPKLGTSGGRYNEQFF. The chain employs TRBV6-6 and TRBJ2-1; 15 bases agree with TRBD2. Trimming cost V 5 bases and J 4 bases; bases outside gene matches: 12. The germline CDR1 and CDR2 sequences are MNHNY and SVGAGI (reference sequence). The CDR3 has 19 residues.

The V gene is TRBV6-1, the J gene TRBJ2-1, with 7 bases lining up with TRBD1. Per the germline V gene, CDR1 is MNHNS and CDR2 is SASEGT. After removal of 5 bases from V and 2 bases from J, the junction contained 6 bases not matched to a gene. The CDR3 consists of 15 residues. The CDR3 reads CASSSRQGTYNEQFF. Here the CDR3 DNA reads TGTGCCAGCAGTTCGAGACAGGGCACCTACAATGAGCAGTTCTTC.

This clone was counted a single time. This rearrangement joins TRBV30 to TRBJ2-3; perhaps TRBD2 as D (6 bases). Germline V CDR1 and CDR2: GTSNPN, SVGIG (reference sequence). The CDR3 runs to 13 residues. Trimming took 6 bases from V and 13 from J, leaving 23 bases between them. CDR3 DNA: TGTGCCTGCCCGACGGGCTCCGGGACTTCGAAGTATTTT. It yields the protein CACPTGSGTSKYF.

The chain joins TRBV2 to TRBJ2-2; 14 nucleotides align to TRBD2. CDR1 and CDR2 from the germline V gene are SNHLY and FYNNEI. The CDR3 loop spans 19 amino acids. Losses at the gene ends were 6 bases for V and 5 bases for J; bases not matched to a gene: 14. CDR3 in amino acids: CASSDRGLAGVFTTGELFF. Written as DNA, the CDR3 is TGTGCCAGCAGCGATAGGGGACTAGCGGGGGTTTTTACTACCGGGGAGCTGTTTTTT.

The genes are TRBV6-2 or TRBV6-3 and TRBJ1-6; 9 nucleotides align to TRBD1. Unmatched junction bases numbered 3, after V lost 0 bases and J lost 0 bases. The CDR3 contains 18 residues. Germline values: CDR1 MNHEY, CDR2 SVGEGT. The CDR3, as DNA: TGTGCCAGCAGTTACTCCGGACAGGGGAGCTCCTATAATTCACCCCTCCACTTT. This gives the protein CASSYSGQGSSYNSPLHF.

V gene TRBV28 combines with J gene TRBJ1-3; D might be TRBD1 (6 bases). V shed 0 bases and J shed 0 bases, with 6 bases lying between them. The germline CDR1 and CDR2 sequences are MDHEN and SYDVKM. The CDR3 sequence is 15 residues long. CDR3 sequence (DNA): TGTGCCAGCAGTTTATGGGGACACTCTGGAAACACCATATATTTT. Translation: CASSLWGHSGNTIYF.

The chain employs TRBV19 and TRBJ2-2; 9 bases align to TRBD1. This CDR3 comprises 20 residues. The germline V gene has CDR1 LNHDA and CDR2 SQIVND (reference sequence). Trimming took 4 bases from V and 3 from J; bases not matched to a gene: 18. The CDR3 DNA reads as TGTGCCAGTAGTACAGCAGGATGGACAGGGGATGCCGGAGACACCGGGGAGCTGTTTTTT. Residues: CASSTAGWTGDAGDTGELFF.

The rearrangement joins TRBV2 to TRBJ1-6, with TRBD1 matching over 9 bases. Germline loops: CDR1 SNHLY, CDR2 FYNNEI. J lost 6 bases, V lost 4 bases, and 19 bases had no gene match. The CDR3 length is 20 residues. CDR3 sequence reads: CASSAGRDRALSQPNSPLHF. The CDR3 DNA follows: TGTGCCAGCAGTGCCGGCCGGGACAGGGCCCTATCGCAACCTAATTCACCCCTCCACTTT.

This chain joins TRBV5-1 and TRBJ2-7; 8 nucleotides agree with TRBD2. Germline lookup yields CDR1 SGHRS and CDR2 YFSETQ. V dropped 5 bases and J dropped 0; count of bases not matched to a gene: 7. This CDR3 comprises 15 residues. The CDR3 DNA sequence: TGCGCCAGCAGTTTCGGCGGGGGGCGCTCCTACGAGCAGTACTTC. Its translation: CASSFGGGRSYEQYF.

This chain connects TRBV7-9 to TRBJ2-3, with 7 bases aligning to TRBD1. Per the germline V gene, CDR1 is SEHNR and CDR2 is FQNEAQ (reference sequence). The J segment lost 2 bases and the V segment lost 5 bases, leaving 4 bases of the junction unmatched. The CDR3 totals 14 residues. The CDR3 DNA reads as TGTGCCAGCAGCCGGGACAGTTTCACAGATACGCAGTATTTT. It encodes CASSRDSFTDTQYF. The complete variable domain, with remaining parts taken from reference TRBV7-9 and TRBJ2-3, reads DTGVSQNPRHKITKRGQNVTFRCDPISEHNRLYWYRQTLGQGPEFLTYFQNEAQLEKSRLLSDRFSAERPKGSFSTLEIQRTEQGDSAMYLCASSRDSFTDTQYFGPGTRLTVL.

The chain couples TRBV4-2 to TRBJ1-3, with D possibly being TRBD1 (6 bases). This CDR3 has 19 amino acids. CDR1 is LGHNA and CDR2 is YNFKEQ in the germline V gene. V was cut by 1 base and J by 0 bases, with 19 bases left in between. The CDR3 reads CASSQVQAGVDSSGNTIYF. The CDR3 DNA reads TGTGCCAGCAGCCAAGTTCAAGCAGGGGTCGATAGCTCTGGAAACACCATATATTTT.

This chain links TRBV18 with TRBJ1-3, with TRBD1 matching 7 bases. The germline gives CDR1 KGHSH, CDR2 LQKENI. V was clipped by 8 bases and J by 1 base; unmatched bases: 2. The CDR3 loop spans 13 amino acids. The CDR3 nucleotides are TGTGCCAGCCAGGGACAGTCTGGAAACACCATATATTTT. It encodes CASQGQSGNTIYF.

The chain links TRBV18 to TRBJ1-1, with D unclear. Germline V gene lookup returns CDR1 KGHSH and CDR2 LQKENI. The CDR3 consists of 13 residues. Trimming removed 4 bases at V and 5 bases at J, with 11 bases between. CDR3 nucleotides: TGTGCCAGCTCACGTTCGGGAGAGACTGAAGCTTTCTTT. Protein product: CASSRSGETEAFF. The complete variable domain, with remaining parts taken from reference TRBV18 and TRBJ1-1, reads NAGVMQNPRHLVRRRGQEARLRCSPMKGHSHVYWYRQLPEEGLKFMVYLQKENIIDESGMPKERFSAEFPKEGPSILRIQQVVRGDSAAYFCASSRSGETEAFFGQGTRLTVV.

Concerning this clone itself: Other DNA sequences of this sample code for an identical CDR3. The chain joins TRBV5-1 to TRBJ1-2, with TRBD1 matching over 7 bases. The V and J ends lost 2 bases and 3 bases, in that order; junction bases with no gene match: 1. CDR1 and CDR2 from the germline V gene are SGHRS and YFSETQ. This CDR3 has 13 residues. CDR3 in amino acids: CASSLTGDYGYTF. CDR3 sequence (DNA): TGCGCCAGCAGCTTAACAGGGGACTATGGCTACACCTTC.

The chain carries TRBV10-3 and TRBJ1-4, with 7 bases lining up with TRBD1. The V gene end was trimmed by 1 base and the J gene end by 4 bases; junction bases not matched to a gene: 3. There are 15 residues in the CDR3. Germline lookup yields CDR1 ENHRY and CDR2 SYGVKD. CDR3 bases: TGTGCCATCAGTGAGTGGGGACAGAGTAATGAAAAACTGTTTTTT. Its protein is CAISEWGQSNEKLFF.

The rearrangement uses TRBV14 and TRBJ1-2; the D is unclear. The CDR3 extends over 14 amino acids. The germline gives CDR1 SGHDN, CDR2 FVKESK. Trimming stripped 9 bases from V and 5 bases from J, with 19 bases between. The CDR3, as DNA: TGTGCCAGTAAAGGTCCGGGGAGAGGGTATGGCTACACCTTC. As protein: CASKGPGRGYGYTF.

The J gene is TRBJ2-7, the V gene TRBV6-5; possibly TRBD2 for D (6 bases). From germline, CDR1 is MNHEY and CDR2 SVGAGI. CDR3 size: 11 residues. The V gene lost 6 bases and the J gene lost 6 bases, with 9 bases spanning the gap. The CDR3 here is CASSQGGEQYV. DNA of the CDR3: TGTGCCAGCAGCCAGGGAGGCGAGCAGTACGTC.

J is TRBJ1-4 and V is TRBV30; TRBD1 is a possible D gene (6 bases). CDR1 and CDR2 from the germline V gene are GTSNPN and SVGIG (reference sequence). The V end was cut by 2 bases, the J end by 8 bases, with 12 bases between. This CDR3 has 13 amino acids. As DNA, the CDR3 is TGTGCCTGGAGTCACGGGGGGGGCGAAAAACTGTTTTTT. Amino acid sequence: CAWSHGGGEKLFF.

CDR3 sequence reads: CASSLGLAGAQETQYF. The CDR3 nucleotides are TGTGCCAGCAGCTTAGGTCTAGCGGGGGCTCAAGAGACCCAGTACTTC. The chain has TRBV7-9 and TRBJ2-5, with 10 bases fitting TRBD2. The CDR3 covers 16 residues. With 1 base clipped from V and 2 bases from J, the junction kept 4 bases outside the gene matches. Germline V gene lookup returns CDR1 SEHNR and CDR2 FQNEAQ (reference sequence).

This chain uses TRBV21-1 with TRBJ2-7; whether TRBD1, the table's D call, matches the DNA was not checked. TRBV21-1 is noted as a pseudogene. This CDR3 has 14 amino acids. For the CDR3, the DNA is TGTGCCAGCAGCAAATTGGCGACAGTCTACGAGCAGTACTTC. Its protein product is CASSKLATVYEQYF.

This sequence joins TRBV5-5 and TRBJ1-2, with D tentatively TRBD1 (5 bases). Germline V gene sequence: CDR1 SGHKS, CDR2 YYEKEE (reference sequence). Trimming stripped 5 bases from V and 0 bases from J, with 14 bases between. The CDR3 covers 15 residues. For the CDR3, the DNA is TGTGCCAGCAGACACCGGGGGTCAGCTAACTATGGCTACACCTTC. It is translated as CASRHRGSANYGYTF.

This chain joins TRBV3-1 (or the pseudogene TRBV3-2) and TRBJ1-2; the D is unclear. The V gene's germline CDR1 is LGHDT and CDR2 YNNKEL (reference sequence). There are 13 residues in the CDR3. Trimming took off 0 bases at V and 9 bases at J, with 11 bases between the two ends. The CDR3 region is CASSQEGGRSYTF. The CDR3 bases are TGTGCCAGCAGCCAAGAAGGCGGCCGAAGCTACACCTTC.

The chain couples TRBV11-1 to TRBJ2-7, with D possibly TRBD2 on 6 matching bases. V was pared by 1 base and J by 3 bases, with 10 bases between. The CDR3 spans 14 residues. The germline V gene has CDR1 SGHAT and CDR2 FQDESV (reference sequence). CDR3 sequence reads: CASSLGTIYYEQYV. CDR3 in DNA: TGTGCCAGCAGCTTAGGGACTATATACTACGAGCAGTACGTC.

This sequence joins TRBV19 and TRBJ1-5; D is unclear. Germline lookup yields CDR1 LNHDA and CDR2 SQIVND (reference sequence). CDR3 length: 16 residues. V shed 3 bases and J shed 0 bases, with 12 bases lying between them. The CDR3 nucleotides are TGTGCCAGTAGTATTTCGGGGTTATATAGCAATCAGCCCCAGCATTTT. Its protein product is CASSISGLYSNQPQHF.

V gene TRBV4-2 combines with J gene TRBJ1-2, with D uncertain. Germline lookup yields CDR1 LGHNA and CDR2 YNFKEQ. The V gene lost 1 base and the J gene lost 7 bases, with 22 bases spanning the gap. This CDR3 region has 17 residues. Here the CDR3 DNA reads TGTGCCAGCAGCCAAGCAGTGGACCCCGAGGACGGAGGTGGCTACACCTTC. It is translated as CASSQAVDPEDGGGYTF.

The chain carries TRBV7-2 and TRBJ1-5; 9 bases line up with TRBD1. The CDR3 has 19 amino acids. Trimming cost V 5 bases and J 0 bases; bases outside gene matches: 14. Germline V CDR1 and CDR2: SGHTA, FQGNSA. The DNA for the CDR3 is TGTGCCAGCAGCCCACAACAGGGGGCCGGAGGATATAGCAATCAGCCCCAGCATTTT. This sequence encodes CASSPQQGAGGYSNQPQHF.

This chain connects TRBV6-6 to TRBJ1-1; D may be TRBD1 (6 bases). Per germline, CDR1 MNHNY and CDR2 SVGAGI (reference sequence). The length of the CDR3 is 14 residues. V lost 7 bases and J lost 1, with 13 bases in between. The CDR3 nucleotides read TGTGCCAGCATTCCGGGACATCAGAACACTGAAGCTTTCTTT. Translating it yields CASIPGHQNTEAFF.